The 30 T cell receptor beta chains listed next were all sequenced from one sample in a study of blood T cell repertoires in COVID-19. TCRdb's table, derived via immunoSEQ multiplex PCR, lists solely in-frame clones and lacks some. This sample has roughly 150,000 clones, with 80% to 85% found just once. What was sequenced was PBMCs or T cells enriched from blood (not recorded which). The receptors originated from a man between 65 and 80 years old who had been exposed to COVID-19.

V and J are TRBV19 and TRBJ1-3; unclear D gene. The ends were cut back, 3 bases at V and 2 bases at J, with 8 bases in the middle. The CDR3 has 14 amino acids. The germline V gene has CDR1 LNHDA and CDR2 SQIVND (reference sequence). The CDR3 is CASSISTAGNTIYF. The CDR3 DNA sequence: TGTGCCAGTAGTATCTCGACTGCTGGAAACACCATATATTTT. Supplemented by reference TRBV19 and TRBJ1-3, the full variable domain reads DGGITQSPKYLFRKEGQNVTLSCEQNLNHDAMYWYRQDPGQGLRLIYYSQIVNDFQKGDIAEGYSVSREKKESFPLTVTSAQKNPTAFYLCASSISTAGNTIYFGEGSWLTVV.

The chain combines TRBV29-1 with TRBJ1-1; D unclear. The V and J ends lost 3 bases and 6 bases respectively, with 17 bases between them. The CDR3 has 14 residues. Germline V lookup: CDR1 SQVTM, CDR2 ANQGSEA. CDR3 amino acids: CSVERTGRGSEAFF. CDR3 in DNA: TGCAGCGTTGAGAGGACGGGCCGGGGATCTGAAGCTTTCTTT.

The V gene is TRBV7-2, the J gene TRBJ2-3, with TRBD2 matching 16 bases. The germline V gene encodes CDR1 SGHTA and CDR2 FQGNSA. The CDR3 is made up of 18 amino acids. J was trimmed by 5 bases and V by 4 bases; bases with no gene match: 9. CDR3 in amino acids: CASSSPGLAGGPRDTQYF. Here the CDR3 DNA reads TGTGCCAGCAGCTCCCCGGGACTAGCGGGAGGGCCTAGAGATACGCAGTATTTT.

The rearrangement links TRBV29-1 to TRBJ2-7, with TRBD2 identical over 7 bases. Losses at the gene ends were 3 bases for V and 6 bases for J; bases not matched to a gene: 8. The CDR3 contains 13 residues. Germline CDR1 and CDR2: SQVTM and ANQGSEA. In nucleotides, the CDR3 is TGCAGCGTTGAGTTGAGGGAGGGGTTCGAGCAGTACTTC. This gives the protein CSVELREGFEQYF.

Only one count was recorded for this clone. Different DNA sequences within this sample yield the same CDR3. CDR3 protein: CASSPGTGSYGYTF. The DNA of the CDR3 is TGTGCCAGCAGCCCCGGGACAGGCTCCTATGGCTACACCTTC. This chain links TRBV7-9 with TRBJ1-2; TRBD1 matches 8 bases. Trimming at V came to 5 bases and at J to 4 bases, leaving 6 bases not matched to a gene. This CDR3 has 14 amino acids. Germline CDR1 and CDR2: SEHNR and FQNEAQ (reference sequence).

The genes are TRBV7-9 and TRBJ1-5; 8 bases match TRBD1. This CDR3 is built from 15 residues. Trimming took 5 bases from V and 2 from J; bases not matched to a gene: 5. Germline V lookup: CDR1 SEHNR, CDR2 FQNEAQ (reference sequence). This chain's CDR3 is CASSIGQGRNQPQHF. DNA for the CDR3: TGTGCCAGCAGCATCGGACAGGGTCGCAATCAGCCCCAGCATTTT.

The DNA of the CDR3 is TGCGCCAGCAGCTCAGTCGGGATAGTTACCACCGGGGAGCTGTTTTTT. Translating it yields CASSSVGIVTTGELFF. The J gene is TRBJ2-2, the V gene TRBV5-1, with a weak D call TRBD2 (5 bases). V lost 3 bases and J lost 4, with 16 bases in between. Germline CDR1 reads SGHRS; CDR2 reads YFSETQ. The CDR3 has 16 residues.

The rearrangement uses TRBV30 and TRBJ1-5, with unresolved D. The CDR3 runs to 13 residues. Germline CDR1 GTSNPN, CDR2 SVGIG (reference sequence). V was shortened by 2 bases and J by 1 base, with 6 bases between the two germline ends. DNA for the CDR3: TGTGCCTGGAGTCCTACCAGCAATCAGCCCCAGCATTTT. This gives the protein CAWSPTSNQPQHF.

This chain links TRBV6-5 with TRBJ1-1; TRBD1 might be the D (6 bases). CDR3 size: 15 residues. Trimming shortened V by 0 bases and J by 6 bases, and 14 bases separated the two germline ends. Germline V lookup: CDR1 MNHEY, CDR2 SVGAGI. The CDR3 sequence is CASSYSRQGISEAFF. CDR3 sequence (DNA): TGTGCCAGCAGTTACTCGCGGCAGGGGATCTCTGAAGCTTTCTTT.

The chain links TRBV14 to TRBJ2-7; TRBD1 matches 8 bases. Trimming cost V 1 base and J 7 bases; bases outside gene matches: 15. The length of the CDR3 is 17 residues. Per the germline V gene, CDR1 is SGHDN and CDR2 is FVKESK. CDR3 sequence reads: CASSQVWGQVKREEQYF. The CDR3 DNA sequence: TGTGCCAGCAGCCAAGTGTGGGGACAGGTGAAACGAGAGGAGCAGTACTTC. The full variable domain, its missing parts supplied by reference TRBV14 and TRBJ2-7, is EAGVTQFPSHSVIEKGQTVTLRCDPISGHDNLYWYRRVMGKEIKFLLHFVKESKQDESGMPNNRFLAERTGGTYSTLKVQPAELEDSGVYFCASSQVWGQVKREEQYFGPGTRLTVT.

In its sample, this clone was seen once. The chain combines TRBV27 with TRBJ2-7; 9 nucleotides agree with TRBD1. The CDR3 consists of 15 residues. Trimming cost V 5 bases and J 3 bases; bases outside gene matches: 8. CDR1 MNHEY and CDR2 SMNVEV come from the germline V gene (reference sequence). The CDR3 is CASSPSGQGIYEQYF. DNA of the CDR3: TGTGCCAGCAGTCCTTCGGGACAGGGTATCTACGAGCAGTACTTC.

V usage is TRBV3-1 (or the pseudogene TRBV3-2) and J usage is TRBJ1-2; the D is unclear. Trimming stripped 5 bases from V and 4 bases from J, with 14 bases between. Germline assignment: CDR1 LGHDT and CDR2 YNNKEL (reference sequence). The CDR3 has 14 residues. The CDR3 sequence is CASSNQRGIYGYTF. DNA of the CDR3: TGTGCCAGCAGCAATCAGAGAGGGATCTATGGCTACACCTTC.

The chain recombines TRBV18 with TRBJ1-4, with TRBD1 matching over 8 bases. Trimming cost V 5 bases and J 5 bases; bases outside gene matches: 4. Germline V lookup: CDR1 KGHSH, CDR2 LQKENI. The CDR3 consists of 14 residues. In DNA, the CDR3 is TGTGCCAGCTCAACGCAGGGGGCGAATGAAAAACTGTTTTTT. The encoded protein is CASSTQGANEKLFF.

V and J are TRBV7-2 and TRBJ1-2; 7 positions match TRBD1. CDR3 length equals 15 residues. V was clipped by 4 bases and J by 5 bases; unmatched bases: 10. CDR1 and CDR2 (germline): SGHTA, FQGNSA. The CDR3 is CASSSNRGIGYGYTF. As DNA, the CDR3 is TGTGCCAGCAGCTCTAACAGGGGTATAGGGTATGGCTACACCTTC.

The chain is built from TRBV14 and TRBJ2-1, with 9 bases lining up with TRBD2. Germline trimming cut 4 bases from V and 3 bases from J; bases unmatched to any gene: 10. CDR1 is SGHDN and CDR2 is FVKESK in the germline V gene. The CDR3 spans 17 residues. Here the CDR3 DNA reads TGTGCCAGCAGCCCCCGCGGGGGGGTCGTTCACTACAATGAGCAGTTCTTC. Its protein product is CASSPRGGVVHYNEQFF.

The CDR3 region is CASSLLSLQPQHF. CDR3 sequence (DNA): TGTGCCAGCAGCTTACTCTCTTTACAGCCCCAGCATTTT. This sequence joins TRBV7-2 and TRBJ1-5; D uncertain. There are 13 residues in the CDR3. Looked up from germline, CDR1 is SGHTA and CDR2 is FQGNSA. V was clipped by 2 bases and J by 7 bases, with 9 bases between them.

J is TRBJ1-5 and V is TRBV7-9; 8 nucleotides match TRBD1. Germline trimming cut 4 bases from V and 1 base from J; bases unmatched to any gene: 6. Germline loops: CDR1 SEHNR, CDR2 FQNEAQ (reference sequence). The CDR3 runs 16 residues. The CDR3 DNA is TGTGCCAGCAGCTCACTTGGACAGGGAAGCAATCAGCCCCAGCATTTT. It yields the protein CASSSLGQGSNQPQHF.

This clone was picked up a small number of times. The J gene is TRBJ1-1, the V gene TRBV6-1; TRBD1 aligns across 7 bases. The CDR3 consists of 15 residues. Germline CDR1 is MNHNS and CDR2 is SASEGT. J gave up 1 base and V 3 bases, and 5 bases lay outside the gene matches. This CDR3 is CASSDRGLTNTEAFF. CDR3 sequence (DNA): TGTGCCAGCAGTGATAGGGGGCTTACGAACACTGAAGCTTTCTTT.

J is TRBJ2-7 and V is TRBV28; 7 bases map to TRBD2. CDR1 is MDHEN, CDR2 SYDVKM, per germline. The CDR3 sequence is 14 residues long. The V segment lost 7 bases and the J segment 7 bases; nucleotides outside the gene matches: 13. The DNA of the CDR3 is TGTGCCAGCACTTCCACCGGGGGGACGAGAGAGCAGTACTTC. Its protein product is CASTSTGGTREQYF.

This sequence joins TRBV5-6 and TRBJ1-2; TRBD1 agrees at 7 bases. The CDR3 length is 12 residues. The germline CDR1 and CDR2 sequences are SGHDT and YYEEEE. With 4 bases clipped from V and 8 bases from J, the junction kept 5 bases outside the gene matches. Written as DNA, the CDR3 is TGTGCCAGCAGCCTACAGGGGATCGGCTACACCTTC. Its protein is CASSLQGIGYTF.

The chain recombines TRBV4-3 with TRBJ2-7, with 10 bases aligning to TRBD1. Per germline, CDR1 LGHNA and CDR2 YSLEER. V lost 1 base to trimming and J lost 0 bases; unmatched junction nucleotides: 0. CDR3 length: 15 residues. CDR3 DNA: TGCGCCAGCAGCCAAGGGACAGGGGGCTCCTACGAGCAGTACTTC. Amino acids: CASSQGTGGSYEQYF.

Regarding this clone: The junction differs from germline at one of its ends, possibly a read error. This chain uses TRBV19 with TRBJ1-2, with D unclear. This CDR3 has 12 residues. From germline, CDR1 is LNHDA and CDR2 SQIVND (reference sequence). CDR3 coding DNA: TGTGCCAGTAGTCTAGACACAGAAGGCTACACCTTC. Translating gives CASSLDTEGYTF. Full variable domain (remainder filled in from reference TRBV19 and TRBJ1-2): DGGITQSPKYLFRKEGQNVTLSCEQNLNHDAMYWYRQDPGQGLRLIYYSQIVNDFQKGDIAEGYSVSREKKESFPLTVTSAQKNPTAFYLCASSLDTEGYTFGSGTRLTVV.

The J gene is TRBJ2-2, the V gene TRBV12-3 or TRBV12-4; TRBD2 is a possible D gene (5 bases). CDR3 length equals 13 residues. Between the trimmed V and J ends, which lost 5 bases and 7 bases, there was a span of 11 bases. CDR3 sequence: CASSAAGIGELFF. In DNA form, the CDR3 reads TGTGCCAGCAGTGCCGCGGGTATCGGGGAGCTGTTTTTT.

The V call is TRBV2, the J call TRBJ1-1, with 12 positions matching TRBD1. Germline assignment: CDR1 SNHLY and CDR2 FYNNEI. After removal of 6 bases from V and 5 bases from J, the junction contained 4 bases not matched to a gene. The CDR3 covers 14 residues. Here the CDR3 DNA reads TGTGCCAGCAGCCCGGGACAGGGGGCGACTGAAGCTTTCTTT. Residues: CASSPGQGATEAFF.

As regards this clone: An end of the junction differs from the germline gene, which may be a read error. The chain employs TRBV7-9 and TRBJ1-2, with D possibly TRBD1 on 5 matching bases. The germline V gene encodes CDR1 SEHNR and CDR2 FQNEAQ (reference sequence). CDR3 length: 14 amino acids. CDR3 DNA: TGTGCCAGCAGCTCGCGCCGGAACCCTTCCGAAGGGGTGTTC. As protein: CASSSRRNPSEGVF.

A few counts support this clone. CDR3 protein: CASSPNIGGNTIYF. The CDR3 bases are TGTGCCAGCTCACCAAATATCGGGGGGAACACCATATATTTT. The rearrangement uses TRBV18 and TRBJ1-3, with a tentative D call TRBD1 (5 bases). The CDR3 runs 14 residues. The V end was cut by 2 bases, the J end by 7 bases, with 12 bases between. Per germline, CDR1 KGHSH and CDR2 LQKENI.

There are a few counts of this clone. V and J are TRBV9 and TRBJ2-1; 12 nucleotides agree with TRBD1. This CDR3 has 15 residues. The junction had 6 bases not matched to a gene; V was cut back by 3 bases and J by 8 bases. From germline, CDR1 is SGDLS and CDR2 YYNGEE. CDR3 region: CASSAWGQGADEQFF. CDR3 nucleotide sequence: TGTGCCAGCAGCGCCTGGGGACAGGGGGCGGATGAGCAGTTCTTC.

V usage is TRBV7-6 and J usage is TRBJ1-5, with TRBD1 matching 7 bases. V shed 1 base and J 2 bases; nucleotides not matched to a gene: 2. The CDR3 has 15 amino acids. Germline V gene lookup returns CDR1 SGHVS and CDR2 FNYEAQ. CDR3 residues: CASSLGGGRNQPQHF. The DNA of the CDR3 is TGTGCCAGCAGCTTAGGAGGGGGCCGCAATCAGCCCCAGCATTTT.

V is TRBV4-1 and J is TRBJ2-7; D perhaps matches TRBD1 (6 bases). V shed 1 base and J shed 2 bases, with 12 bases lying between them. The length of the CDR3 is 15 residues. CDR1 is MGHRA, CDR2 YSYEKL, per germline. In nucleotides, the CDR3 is TGCGCCAGCAGCCAAGCACTACAGGGAGCCTACGAGCAGTACTTC. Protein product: CASSQALQGAYEQYF.

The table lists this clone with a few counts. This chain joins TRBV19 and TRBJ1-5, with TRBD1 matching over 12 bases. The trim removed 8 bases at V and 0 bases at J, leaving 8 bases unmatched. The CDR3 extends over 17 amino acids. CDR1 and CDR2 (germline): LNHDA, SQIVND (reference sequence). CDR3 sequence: CASRRGTGGFSNQPQHF. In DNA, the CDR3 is TGTGCCAGTCGCCGGGGGACAGGGGGCTTTAGCAATCAGCCCCAGCATTTT.